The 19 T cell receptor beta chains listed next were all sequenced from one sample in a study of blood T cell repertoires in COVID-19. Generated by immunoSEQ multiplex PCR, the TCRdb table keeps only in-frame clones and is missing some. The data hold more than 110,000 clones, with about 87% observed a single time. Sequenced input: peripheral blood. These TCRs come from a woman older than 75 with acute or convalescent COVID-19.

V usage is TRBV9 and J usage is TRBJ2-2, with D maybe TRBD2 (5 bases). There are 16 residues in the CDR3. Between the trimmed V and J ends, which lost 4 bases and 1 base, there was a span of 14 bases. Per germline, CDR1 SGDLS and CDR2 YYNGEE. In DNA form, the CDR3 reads TGTGCCAGCAGCAACCCTAGAGGAGGGAACACCGGGGAGCTGTTTTTT. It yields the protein CASSNPRGGNTGELFF.

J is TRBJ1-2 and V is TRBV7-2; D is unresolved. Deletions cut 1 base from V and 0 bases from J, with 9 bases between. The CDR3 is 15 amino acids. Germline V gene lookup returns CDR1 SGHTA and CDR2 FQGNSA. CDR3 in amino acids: CASSLGQVSNYGYTF. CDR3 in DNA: TGTGCCAGCAGCTTAGGGCAGGTATCTAACTATGGCTACACCTTC.

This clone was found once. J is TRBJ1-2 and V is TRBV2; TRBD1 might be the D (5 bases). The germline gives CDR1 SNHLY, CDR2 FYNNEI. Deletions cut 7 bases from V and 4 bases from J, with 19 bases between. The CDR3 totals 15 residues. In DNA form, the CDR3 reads TGTGCCAGCACCACTATAGCGGGGGGGATCTATGGCTACACCTTC. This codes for CASTTIAGGIYGYTF.

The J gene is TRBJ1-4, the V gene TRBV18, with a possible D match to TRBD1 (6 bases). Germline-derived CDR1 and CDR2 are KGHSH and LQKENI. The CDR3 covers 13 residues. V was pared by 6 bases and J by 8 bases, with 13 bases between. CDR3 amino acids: CASSTRDNEKLFF. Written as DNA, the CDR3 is TGTGCCAGCTCGACCCGGGACAACGAAAAACTGTTTTTT.

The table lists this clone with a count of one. In DNA form, the CDR3 reads TGTGCCAGCAGCTTTAGCGGGGCGAGCTCCTACAATGAGCAGTTCTTC. Its protein product is CASSFSGASSYNEQFF. This sequence joins TRBV7-3 and TRBJ2-1; 8 nucleotides match TRBD2. After removal of 3 bases from V and 0 bases from J, the junction contained 4 bases not matched to a gene. Per germline, CDR1 SGHTA and CDR2 FQGTGA. This CDR3 comprises 16 residues.

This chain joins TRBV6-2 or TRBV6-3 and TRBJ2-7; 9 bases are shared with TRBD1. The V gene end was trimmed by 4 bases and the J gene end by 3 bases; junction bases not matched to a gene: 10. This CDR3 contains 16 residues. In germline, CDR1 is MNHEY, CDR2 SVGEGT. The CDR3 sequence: CASSSTTWTGDYEQYF. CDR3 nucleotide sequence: TGTGCCAGCAGTTCCACGACCTGGACAGGGGACTACGAGCAGTACTTC.

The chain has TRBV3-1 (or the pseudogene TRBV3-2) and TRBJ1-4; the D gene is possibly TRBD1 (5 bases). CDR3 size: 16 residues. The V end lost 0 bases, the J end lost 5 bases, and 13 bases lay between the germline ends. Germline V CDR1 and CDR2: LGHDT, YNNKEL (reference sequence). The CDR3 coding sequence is TGTGCCAGCAGCCAAGATGGGGCAACCAGGAATGAAAAACTGTTTTTT. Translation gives CASSQDGATRNEKLFF.

Here the CDR3 reads CASSQPGRGDSPLHF. The CDR3, as DNA: TGTGCCAGCAGCCAACCCGGTCGGGGGGATTCACCCCTCCACTTT. The V call is TRBV3-1 (or the pseudogene TRBV3-2), the J call TRBJ1-6, with D maybe TRBD1 (5 bases). V lost 2 bases and J lost 8, with 13 bases in between. CDR1 and CDR2 from the germline V gene are LGHDT and YNNKEL (reference sequence). The CDR3 has 15 amino acids.

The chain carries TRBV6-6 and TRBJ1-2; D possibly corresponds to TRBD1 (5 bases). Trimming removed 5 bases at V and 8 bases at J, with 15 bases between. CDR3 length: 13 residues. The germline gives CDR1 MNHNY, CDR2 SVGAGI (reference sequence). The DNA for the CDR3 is TGTGCCAGCAGTCCCGGCCAGGGAGGAGGCTACACCTTC. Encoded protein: CASSPGQGGGYTF.

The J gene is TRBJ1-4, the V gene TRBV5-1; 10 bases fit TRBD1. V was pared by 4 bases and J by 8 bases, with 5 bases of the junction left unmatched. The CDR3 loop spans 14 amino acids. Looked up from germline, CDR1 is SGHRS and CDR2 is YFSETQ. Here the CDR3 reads CASSPGTGAEKLFF. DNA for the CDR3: TGCGCCAGCAGCCCCGGGACAGGGGCAGAAAAACTGTTTTTT.

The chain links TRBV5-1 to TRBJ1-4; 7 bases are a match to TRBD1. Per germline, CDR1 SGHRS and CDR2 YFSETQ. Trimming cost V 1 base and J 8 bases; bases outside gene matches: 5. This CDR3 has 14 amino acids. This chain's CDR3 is CASSLSAGGEKLFF. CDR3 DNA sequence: TGCGCCAGCAGCTTGTCGGCAGGGGGAGAAAAACTGTTTTTT. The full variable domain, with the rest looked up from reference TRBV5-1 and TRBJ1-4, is KAGVTQTPRYLIKTRGQQVTLSCSPISGHRSVSWYQQTPGQGLQFLFEYFSETQRNKGNFPGRFSGRQFSNSRSEMNVSTLELGDSALYLCASSLSAGGEKLFFGSGTQLSVL.

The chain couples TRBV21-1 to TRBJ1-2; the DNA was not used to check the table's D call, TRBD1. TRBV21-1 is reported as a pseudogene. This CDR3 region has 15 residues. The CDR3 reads CASSKARGDINGYTF. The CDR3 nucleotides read TGTGCCAGCAGCAAAGCTAGGGGCGATATAAATGGCTACACCTTC.

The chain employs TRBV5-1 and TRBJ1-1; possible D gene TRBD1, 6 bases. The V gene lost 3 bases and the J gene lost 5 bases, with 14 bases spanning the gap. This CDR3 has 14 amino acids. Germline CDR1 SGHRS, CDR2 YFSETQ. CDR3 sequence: CASSSEQGMTEAFF. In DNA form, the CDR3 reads TGCGCCAGCAGCTCCGAACAGGGTATGACTGAAGCTTTCTTT.

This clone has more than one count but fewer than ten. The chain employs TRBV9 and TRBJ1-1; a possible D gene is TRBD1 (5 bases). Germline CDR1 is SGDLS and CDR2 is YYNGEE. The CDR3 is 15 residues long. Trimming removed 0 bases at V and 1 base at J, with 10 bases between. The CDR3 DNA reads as TGTGCCAGCAGCGTAGTCGTAGGGGAGAACACTGAAGCTTTCTTT. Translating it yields CASSVVVGENTEAFF.

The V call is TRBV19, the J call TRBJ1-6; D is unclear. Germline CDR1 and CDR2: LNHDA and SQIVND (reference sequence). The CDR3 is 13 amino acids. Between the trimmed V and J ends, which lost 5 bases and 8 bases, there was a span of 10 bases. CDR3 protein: CASSVNRHSPLHF. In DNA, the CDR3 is TGTGCCAGTAGTGTAAACAGACATTCACCCCTCCACTTT.

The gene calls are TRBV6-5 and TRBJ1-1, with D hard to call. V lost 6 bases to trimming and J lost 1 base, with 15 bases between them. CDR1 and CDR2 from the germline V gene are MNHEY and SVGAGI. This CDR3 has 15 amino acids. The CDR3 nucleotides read TGTGCCAGCAGACTTTCCGGCGGCGGGAACACTGAAGCTTTCTTT. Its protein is CASRLSGGGNTEAFF.

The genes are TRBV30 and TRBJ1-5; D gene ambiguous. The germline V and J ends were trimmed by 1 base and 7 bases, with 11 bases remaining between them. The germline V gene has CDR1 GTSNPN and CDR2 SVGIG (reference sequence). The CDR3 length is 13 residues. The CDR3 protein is CAWSEGREQPQHF. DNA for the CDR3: TGTGCCTGGAGTGAGGGAAGGGAGCAGCCCCAGCATTTT.

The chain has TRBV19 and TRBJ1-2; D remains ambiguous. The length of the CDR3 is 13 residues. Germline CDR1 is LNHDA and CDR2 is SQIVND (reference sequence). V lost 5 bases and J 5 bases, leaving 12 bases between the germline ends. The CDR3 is CASSYRAGYGYTF. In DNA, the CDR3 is TGTGCCAGTAGTTATAGGGCGGGGTATGGCTACACCTTC.

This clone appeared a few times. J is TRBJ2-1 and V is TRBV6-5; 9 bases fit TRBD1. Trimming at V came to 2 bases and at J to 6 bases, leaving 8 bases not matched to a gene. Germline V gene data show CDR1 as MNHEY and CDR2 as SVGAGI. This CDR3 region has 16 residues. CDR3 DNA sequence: TGTGCCAGCAGTTACACCGGGACAGGGCTTCCCAATGAGCAGTTCTTC. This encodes CASSYTGTGLPNEQFF.